The 30 T cell receptor beta chains listed next were all sequenced from one sample in a study of vaccination effects on CD4 cells after COVID-19. Method: immunoSEQ multiplex PCR; TCRdb's copy keeps in-frame clones and lacks some. Found here are tens of thousands of clones, more than 80% of them singletons; the top ten hold under 3%. Viral peptide pool expansion of antigen-specific CD4+ T cells preceded sequencing in the ViraFEST assay. The authors isolated CD4+ T cells after more than eight days of culture. Their antigens are not known. The input for sequencing was CD4+ T cells from PBMCs cultured with HCoV-229E spike peptides, taken before COVID-19 vaccination. The source of these receptors is a human donor who received a COVID-19 vaccine.

The chain is built from TRBV21-1 and TRBJ2-1; TRBD1 reflects the table's D call only, with no check against the DNA. TRBV21-1 is assigned pseudogene status. The CDR3 has 15 residues. In DNA, the CDR3 is TGTGCCAGCGGCAAAACCTACGACAGGGACAATGAGCAGTTCTTC. Translated, it gives CASGKTYDRDNEQFF.

CDR3 sequence reads: CASRGAIEAFF. In DNA form, the CDR3 reads TGTGCCAGCAGGGGGGCAATTGAAGCTTTCTTT. The chain has TRBV6-5 and TRBJ1-1, with D tentatively TRBD1 (6 bases). This CDR3 is 11 amino acids long. Germline V gene sequence: CDR1 MNHEY, CDR2 SVGAGI. Trimming shortened V by 6 bases and J by 7 bases, and 9 bases separated the two germline ends.

The chain links TRBV2 to TRBJ2-1, with 7 nucleotides matching TRBD1. Germline V gene lookup returns CDR1 SNHLY and CDR2 FYNNEI. V lost 5 bases and J lost 4; bases outside the gene matches: 8. This CDR3 contains 15 residues. CDR3 in DNA: TGTGCCAGCAGTTACGAGGGACAGACATACAATGAGCAGTTCTTC. As protein: CASSYEGQTYNEQFF.

The chain uses TRBV10-3 and TRBJ1-6, with 9 bases identical to TRBD1. The CDR3 is made up of 12 amino acids. Unmatched junction bases numbered 3, after V lost 8 bases and J lost 10 bases. CDR1 and CDR2 (germline): ENHRY, SYGVKD. The CDR3 loop is CAIRDRESPLHF. The CDR3 coding sequence is TGTGCCATCCGGGACAGGGAATCACCCCTCCACTTT.

V is TRBV7-9 and J is TRBJ1-1; D is possibly TRBD1 (5 bases). CDR3 length equals 15 residues. V was trimmed by 4 bases and J by 7 bases, leaving 19 bases between them. CDR1 SEHNR and CDR2 FQNEAQ come from the germline V gene (reference sequence). CDR3 in DNA: TGTGCCAGCAGCTCCGGGACCCTAAAGATTCGTGAAGCTTTCTTT. This sequence encodes CASSSGTLKIREAFF.

The chain recombines TRBV19 with TRBJ2-2; D remains unclear. Germline assignment: CDR1 LNHDA and CDR2 SQIVND (reference sequence). Trimming cost V 4 bases and J 4 bases, with 16 bases left between them. The CDR3 sequence is 16 residues long. Here the CDR3 reads CASSSSVSWATGELFF. The CDR3 DNA is TGTGCCAGTAGTAGTTCCGTCAGTTGGGCCACCGGGGAGCTGTTTTTT.

As regards this clone: This specimen includes other DNA sequences encoding the same CDR3. The rearrangement uses TRBV9 and TRBJ1-3, with D hard to call. There are 14 residues in the CDR3. Germline V lookup: CDR1 SGDLS, CDR2 YYNGEE. V gave up 0 bases and J gave up 0 bases, with 4 bases separating them. The chain's CDR3 is CASSVGLSGNTIYF. The CDR3 DNA follows: TGTGCCAGCAGCGTAGGGCTCTCTGGAAACACCATATATTTT.

Points on this clone: Other DNA variants within this sample encode the same CDR3. The chain employs TRBV5-1 and TRBJ1-5; TRBD1 matches 8 bases. This CDR3 comprises 14 residues. Per germline, CDR1 SGHRS and CDR2 YFSETQ. The V and J ends lost 3 bases and 2 bases, in that order; junction bases with no gene match: 1. Here the CDR3 DNA reads TGCGCCAGCAGCTCGGGACAGGGCAATCAGCCCCAGCATTTT. Translating it yields CASSSGQGNQPQHF.

This rearrangement joins TRBV5-5 to TRBJ2-3; tentatively, D is TRBD2 (6 bases). The V end was cut by 4 bases, the J end by 2 bases, with 11 bases between. Germline V gives CDR1 SGHKS, CDR2 YYEKEE (reference sequence). This CDR3 contains 14 residues. The CDR3 nucleotides read TGTGCCAGCAGCCCCGGAGGGGTCACAGATACGCAGTATTTT. Its protein is CASSPGGVTDTQYF.

V usage is TRBV2 and J usage is TRBJ2-7; D tentatively fits TRBD1 or TRBD2 (6 bases each). In germline, CDR1 is SNHLY, CDR2 FYNNEI. Trimming cost V 8 bases and J 0 bases, with 23 bases left between them. CDR3 length: 17 amino acids. CDR3 region: CASGLISTGANSYEQYV. The DNA of the CDR3 is TGTGCCAGCGGCCTGATAAGTACGGGGGCCAACTCCTACGAGCAGTACGTC.

This clone was found once. The chain is built from TRBV5-5 and TRBJ1-4; 7 nucleotides line up with TRBD1. The germline gives CDR1 SGHKS, CDR2 YYEKEE (reference sequence). Germline trimming cut 4 bases from V and 4 bases from J; bases unmatched to any gene: 4. This CDR3 is 14 amino acids long. The CDR3, as DNA: TGTGCCAGCAGCCGGGACAGTAGTAATGAAAAACTGTTTTTT. Amino acids: CASSRDSSNEKLFF.

The J gene is TRBJ2-7, the V gene TRBV18; 11 bases align to TRBD1. Germline V gene data show CDR1 as KGHSH and CDR2 as LQKENI. CDR3 length: 15 residues. Losses at the gene ends were 3 bases for V and 2 bases for J; bases not matched to a gene: 3. CDR3 in DNA: TGTGCCAGCTCACCCGGGACAGGGGGGCCCTACGAGCAGTACGTC. It yields the protein CASSPGTGGPYEQYV.

The CDR3 region has the DNA TGCGCCAGCAGCTCAAGTGACAGGGGAGCTATCAATGAGCAGTTCTTC. Translated, it gives CASSSSDRGAINEQFF. This chain connects TRBV5-1 to TRBJ2-1, with 8 bases aligning to TRBD1. This CDR3 spans 16 amino acids. The V segment lost 3 bases and the J segment 6 bases; nucleotides outside the gene matches: 11. From germline, CDR1 is SGHRS and CDR2 YFSETQ.

The chain links TRBV5-1 to TRBJ1-1; D is unresolved. Trimming removed 0 bases from V and 2 bases from J, with 8 bases in between. The CDR3 spans 14 residues. From germline, CDR1 is SGHRS and CDR2 YFSETQ. CDR3 DNA: TGCGCCAGCAGCTTGGTCCCCGGAAACACTGAAGCTTTCTTT. Its protein product is CASSLVPGNTEAFF.

J is TRBJ2-3 and V is TRBV5-1, with D tentatively TRBD1 (6 bases). In germline, CDR1 is SGHRS, CDR2 YFSETQ. The CDR3 totals 16 residues. Trimming left V 4 bases short and J 7 bases short, with 22 bases between. The chain's CDR3 is CASSPWAADQGHTQYF. For the CDR3, the DNA is TGCGCCAGCAGCCCGTGGGCGGCAGACCAGGGGCATACGCAGTATTTT.

This clone was counted a few times. The CDR3 DNA follows: TGTGCCAGCAGCAAGGCAGACTCTAAAAATTCACCCCTCCACTTT. Protein sequence: CASSKADSKNSPLHF. The chain uses TRBV7-9 and TRBJ1-6; D remains unclear. V shed 5 bases and J shed 7 bases, with 15 bases lying between them. The germline gives CDR1 SEHNR, CDR2 FQNEAQ (reference sequence). There are 15 residues in the CDR3.

This rearrangement joins TRBV6-1 to TRBJ1-5; D ambiguous. CDR3 length equals 13 residues. Trimming shortened V by 2 bases and J by 7 bases, and 9 bases separated the two germline ends. The germline gives CDR1 MNHNS, CDR2 SASEGT. The CDR3 region is CASSESGNQPQHF. The CDR3 bases are TGTGCCAGCAGTGAATCCGGGAACCAGCCCCAGCATTTT.

The rearrangement links TRBV5-1 to TRBJ2-7; 9 bases line up with TRBD1. Germline V gene sequence: CDR1 SGHRS, CDR2 YFSETQ. There are 18 residues in the CDR3. Unmatched junction bases numbered 18, after V lost 5 bases and J lost 3 bases. The CDR3 DNA sequence: TGCGCCAGCAGATACGGACAGGGGCCCGCCAAAATCCTCTACGAGCAGTACGTC. Protein sequence: CASRYGQGPAKILYEQYV.

This chain joins TRBV19 and TRBJ1-1; a possible D gene is TRBD1 (5 bases). The V and J ends lost 7 bases and 4 bases respectively, with 16 bases between them. The CDR3 spans 14 residues. The germline V gene encodes CDR1 LNHDA and CDR2 SQIVND (reference sequence). The CDR3 is CASKVREGGTEAFF. In DNA form, the CDR3 reads TGTGCCAGTAAGGTCAGGGAAGGAGGCACTGAAGCTTTCTTT.

The gene calls are TRBV5-1 and TRBJ2-7, with D perhaps TRBD2 (7 bases). The germline gives CDR1 SGHRS, CDR2 YFSETQ. This CDR3 has 14 amino acids. The V and J ends lost 3 bases and 5 bases respectively, with 15 bases between them. The CDR3 spells CASSWGRGTDEQYV. CDR3 in DNA: TGCGCCAGCAGCTGGGGGAGGGGGACCGACGAGCAGTACGTC.

V gene TRBV15 combines with J gene TRBJ2-1; D might be TRBD1 (6 bases). The germline gives CDR1 LNHNV, CDR2 YYDKDF (reference sequence). V was trimmed by 0 bases and J by 7 bases, leaving 22 bases between them. This CDR3 is built from 18 residues. The CDR3 loop is CATSRDPLLQGYRNEQFF. In nucleotides, the CDR3 is TGTGCCACCAGCAGAGATCCCCTATTGCAGGGGTATCGGAATGAGCAGTTCTTC.

The chain combines TRBV11-1 with TRBJ1-5; the D is unclear. The CDR3 totals 13 residues. The V gene lost 5 bases and the J gene lost 7 bases, with 12 bases spanning the gap. Germline CDR1 is SGHAT and CDR2 is FQDESV (reference sequence). CDR3 protein: CASSRGPSQPQHF. In DNA form, the CDR3 reads TGTGCCAGCAGCAGAGGGCCCAGCCAGCCCCAGCATTTT.

This chain uses TRBV5-1 with TRBJ2-7; D is ambiguous. The germline V and J ends were trimmed by 1 base and 2 bases, with 10 bases remaining between them. This CDR3 comprises 14 residues. CDR1 and CDR2 (germline): SGHRS, YFSETQ. Here the CDR3 DNA reads TGCGCCAGCAGCTTGAGGGTTTGCCCCTACGAGCAGTACGTC. Protein sequence: CASSLRVCPYEQYV.

This chain joins TRBV2 and TRBJ2-7; 8 positions match TRBD1. Trimming at V came to 7 bases and at J to 7 bases, leaving 12 bases not matched to a gene. The CDR3 is 14 residues long. Germline V gene lookup returns CDR1 SNHLY and CDR2 FYNNEI. The CDR3 coding sequence is TGTGCCAGCATGATTTCCGGACAGGGTGATGAGCAGTACGTC. Translation: CASMISGQGDEQYV.

This sequence joins TRBV9 and TRBJ2-3; D uncertain. Germline V gives CDR1 SGDLS, CDR2 YYNGEE. The CDR3 length is 17 residues. V lost 2 bases, J lost 0 bases, and 16 bases lay in between. The CDR3 DNA follows: TGTGCCAGCAGCGTCTCTTTCGCGCACTCTAGCACAGATACGCAGTATTTT. Translation: CASSVSFAHSSTDTQYF.

This clone has only one observation. The V and J genes are TRBV6-6 and TRBJ2-2; perhaps TRBD2 as D (6 bases). This CDR3 has 16 residues. Germline V gene data show CDR1 as MNHNY and CDR2 as SVGAGI (reference sequence). V was shortened by 6 bases and J by 3 bases, with 17 bases between the two germline ends. The CDR3 DNA is TGTGCCAGCAGAGATGCGGGGTCCCCCGACACCGGGGAGCTGTTTTTT. Protein: CASRDAGSPDTGELFF.

This clone is a singleton in its sample. The gene calls are TRBV28 and TRBJ2-5; tentatively, D is TRBD2 (6 bases). Germline V gene lookup returns CDR1 MDHEN and CDR2 SYDVKM. The CDR3 is 16 amino acids. V lost 5 bases and J lost 2, with 18 bases in between. The CDR3 bases are TGTGCCAGCAGTCCCACCGGGCGGGGTGGGCAAGAGACCCAGTACTTC. Translation gives CASSPTGRGGQETQYF.

This clone was seen a few times. One junction end disagrees with the germline gene, perhaps due to a read error. The CDR3 is CAPAEVNTEAFF. The CDR3 bases are TGTGCCCCGGCGGAGGTGAACACTGAAGCTTTCTTT. This sequence joins TRBV29-1 and TRBJ1-1; no clear D. Germline V lookup: CDR1 SQVTM, CDR2 ANQGSEA. CDR3 length equals 12 residues.

The rearrangement joins TRBV19 to TRBJ1-5; 7 bases agree with TRBD1. Germline V lookup: CDR1 LNHDA, CDR2 SQIVND (reference sequence). This CDR3 is built from 13 residues. V lost 8 bases and J lost 7; bases outside the gene matches: 8. Written as DNA, the CDR3 is TGTGCCAGTTCCCAGGGGGTTTGGCAGCCCCAGCATTTT. This encodes CASSQGVWQPQHF. The full variable domain, rest sourced from reference TRBV19 and TRBJ1-5, is DGGITQSPKYLFRKEGQNVTLSCEQNLNHDAMYWYRQDPGQGLRLIYYSQIVNDFQKGDIAEGYSVSREKKESFPLTVTSAQKNPTAFYLCASSQGVWQPQHFGDGTRLSIL.

This clone occurred once. The chain has TRBV5-4 and TRBJ2-1; a weak D match, TRBD1 (5 bases). V dropped 4 bases and J dropped 3 bases, with 17 bases sitting between them. The CDR3 loop spans 16 amino acids. CDR1 and CDR2 from the germline V gene are SGHNT and YYREEE (reference sequence). The CDR3 reads CASSDSQGTNYNEQFF. CDR3 bases: TGTGCCAGCAGCGATTCCCAGGGTACGAACTACAATGAGCAGTTCTTC.